The rows below give T cell receptor beta chains drawn from one sample of a study of beta chain features in type 1 diabetes. Profiling relied on immunoSEQ multiplex PCR, and the TCRdb table lists in-frame clones only, not all of them. In the table there are 100,000 to 150,000 clones, about 15% of which are singletons. Material: central memory CD4+ T cells from blood. These TCRs come from a man younger than 45 with type 1 diabetes. Both conserved end residues are part of each CDR3. A D gene is named only where the DNA matches it firmly. The size of a clone is reported for some rows only, either as once, few or many, or as a class for expanded clones.

>TRBJ2-5|TRBV29-1|TRBD1|few|17
CSVRPQTLTGSRETQYF
TGCAGCGTAAGACCTCAAACTCTGACAGGGAGTCGAGAGACCCAGTACTTC
>TRBJ2-7|TRBV7-9|.|few|13
CASTLAGPYEQYF
TGTGCCAGCACCCTCGCAGGGCCCTACGAGCAGTACTTC
>TRBJ2-4|TRBV9|.|.|14
CASSVGLAKNIQYF
TGTGCCAGCAGCGTGGGACTAGCCAAAAACATTCAGTACTTC
>TRBJ2-2|TRBV4-2|.|.|15
CASSPGAGNTGELFF
TGTGCCAGCAGCCCTGGAGCGGGGAACACCGGGGAGCTGTTTTTT
>TRBJ1-5|TRBV10-3|.|few|16
CAISGWDAGSNQPQHF
TGTGCCATCAGTGGTTGGGACGCCGGGAGCAATCAGCCCCAGCATTTT
>TRBJ1-5|TRBV5-6|.|few|15
CASSRFWQGNQPQHF
TGTGCCAGCAGCCGTTTTTGGCAGGGGAATCAGCCCCAGCATTTT
>TRBJ2-1|TRBV7-9|TRBD2|once|16
CASSLLAGGPYNEQFF
TGTGCCAGCAGCTTGTTAGCGGGGGGCCCCTACAATGAGCAGTTCTTC
>TRBJ2-1|TRBV29-1|.|few|14
CSVPRRGPYNEQFF
TGCAGCGTTCCCCGTCGGGGGCCATACAATGAGCAGTTCTTC
>TRBJ2-1|TRBV7-9|TRBD2|.|17
CASSFETSGGPYNEQFF
TGTGCCAGCAGCTTCGAGACTAGCGGGGGGCCTTACAATGAGCAGTTCTTC
>TRBJ1-1|TRBV6-5|.|few|13
CASSYQLNTEAFF
TGTGCCAGCAGTTACCAACTTAACACTGAAGCTTTCTTT
>TRBJ2-3|TRBV27|.|many|12
CASSSRGLTQYF
TGTGCCAGCAGTTCCCGGGGCCTTACGCAGTATTTT
>TRBJ2-1|TRBV5-1|.|few|18
CASPGPSRNGGSYNEQFF
TGCGCCAGCCCCGGACCTTCACGAAATGGAGGGTCCTACAATGAGCAGTTCTTC
>TRBJ2-1|TRBV7-6|.|.|11
CASSLSVEQFF
TGTGCCAGCAGCTTATCGGTTGAGCAGTTCTTC
>TRBJ2-7|TRBV5-1|TRBD2|few|16
CASSSGLADSSYEQYF
TGCGCCAGCAGCTCCGGACTAGCGGACTCCTCCTACGAGCAGTACTTC
>TRBJ2-3|TRBV13|.|.|16
CASSPGGQGKADTQYF
TGTGCCAGCAGCCCAGGGGGGCAGGGGAAGGCAGATACGCAGTATTTT
>TRBJ1-3|TRBV4-3|.|few|15
CASSQDRASGNTIYF
TGCGCCAGCAGCCAAGATCGAGCCTCTGGAAACACCATATATTTT
>TRBJ2-7|TRBV28|.|.|12
CASSLIRFEQYF
TGTGCCAGCAGTTTAATTCGTTTCGAGCAGTACTTC
>TRBJ2-1|TRBV19|.|few|15
CASSIGQGIYNEQFF
TGTGCCAGTAGTATTGGGCAGGGGATCTACAATGAGCAGTTCTTC
>TRBJ2-3|TRBV14|TRBD1|.|17
CASSPRQGQGGTDTQYF
TGTGCCAGCAGCCCGCGGCAGGGACAGGGGGGCACAGATACGCAGTATTTT
>TRBJ1-2|TRBV6-1|TRBD1|few|16
CASSENLPGQGYGYTF
TGTGCCAGCAGTGAAAACCTACCGGGACAGGGCTATGGCTACACCTTC
>TRBJ2-3|TRBV4-3|.|.|14
CASSQDGSTDTQYF
TGCGCCAGCAGCCAGGACGGCAGCACAGATACGCAGTATTTT
>TRBJ2-1|TRBV30|.|.|14
CAWSVGWDDNEQFF
TGTGCCTGGAGTGTAGGTTGGGATGACAATGAGCAGTTCTTC
>TRBJ2-7|TRBV19|TRBD2|.|14
CASSIQAGTYEQYF
TGTGCCAGTAGTATTCAAGCGGGGACCTACGAGCAGTACTTC
>TRBJ1-2|TRBV28|.|.|12
CASSLDAWGYTF
TGTGCCAGCAGTTTAGACGCGTGGGGCTACACCTTC
>TRBJ1-1|TRBV12-5|.|.|13
CASCINMNTEAFF
TGTGCTAGTTGCATTAACATGAACACTGAAGCTTTCTTT
>TRBJ2-7|TRBV7-2|.|many|15
CASTGTTSVIYEQYF
TGTGCCAGCACCGGTACGACGTCAGTAATCTACGAGCAGTACTTC
>TRBJ2-3|TRBV27|.|.|15
CASSPHSGRGDTQYF
TGTGCCAGCAGTCCTCACTCCGGGCGCGGCGATACGCAGTATTTT
>TRBJ2-5|TRBV7-9|.|.|13
CASSYRTKETQYF
TGTGCCAGCAGTTACAGGACTAAAGAGACCCAGTACTTC
>TRBJ1-2|TRBV11-2|.|.|16
CASSLTRQAPNYGYTF
TGTGCCAGCAGCTTAACGAGGCAGGCGCCTAACTATGGCTACACCTTC
>TRBJ2-1|TRBV29-1|.|.|13
CSVESPSYNEQFF
TGCAGCGTTGAATCCCCCTCCTACAATGAGCAGTTCTTC
>TRBJ2-3|TRBV9|TRBD1|.|15
CASSVGTGGGDTQYF
TGTGCCAGCAGCGTAGGGACAGGGGGCGGAGATACGCAGTATTTT
>TRBJ1-4|TRBV9|.|few|14
CASSSTATNEKLFF
TGTGCCAGCAGCTCGACAGCAACTAATGAAAAACTGTTTTTT
>TRBJ1-2|TRBV6-5|.|.|11
CATRGDYGYTF
TGTGCCACAAGGGGGGACTATGGCTACACCTTC
>TRBJ2-2|TRBV7-7|.|.|14
CASSLRGNAGELFF
TGTGCCAGCAGCTTACGGGGTAATGCCGGGGAGCTGTTTTTT
>TRBJ1-2|TRBV11-2|.|.|14
CASSFTDNQGGYTF
TGTGCCAGCAGCTTTACAGACAACCAGGGAGGCTACACCTTC
>TRBJ1-1|TRBV5-1|TRBD1|few|15
CASSFPGADRGQAFF
TGCGCCAGCAGCTTTCCGGGCGCGGACAGGGGGCAAGCTTTCTTT
>TRBJ1-6|TRBV13|.|few|16
CASSFGGQRVDSPLHF
TGTGCCAGCAGCTTCGGCGGACAGCGTGTGGATTCACCCCTCCACTTT
>TRBJ2-5|TRBV13|TRBD1|.|13
CASSLRGPETQYF
TGTGCCAGCAGCTTGAGGGGGCCGGAGACCCAGTACTTC
>TRBJ2-7|TRBV7-9|.|few|13
CASSFSGAYEQYF
TGTGCCAGCAGCTTCTCAGGGGCCTACGAGCAGTACTTC
>TRBJ1-6|TRBV30|.|.|15
CAWSVLGNHNSPLHF
TGTGCCTGGAGTGTACTGGGCAACCATAATTCACCCCTCCACTTT
>TRBJ1-2|TRBV6-5|.|.|11
CASKGGGGYTF
TGTGCCAGCAAGGGGGGTGGTGGCTACACCTTC
>TRBJ2-7|TRBV25-1|.|few|12
CASSDRFYEQYF
TGTGCCAGCAGTGATCGGTTTTACGAGCAGTACTTC
>TRBJ1-6|TRBV15|.|few|15
CATSREAGVNSPLHF
TGTGCCACCAGCAGAGAAGCAGGCGTTAATTCACCCCTCCACTTT
>TRBJ2-1|TRBV4-3|.|.|16
CASSQGRLTEGNEQFF
TGCGCCAGCAGCCAAGGGCGACTAACAGAGGGTAATGAGCAGTTCTTC
>TRBJ2-5|TRBV7-7|TRBD1|few|14
CASSLGTVEETQYF
TGTGCTAGCAGCTTAGGGACAGTAGAAGAGACCCAGTACTTC
>TRBJ1-6|TRBV11-2|TRBD1|.|14
CASSLGQGSSPLHF
TGTGCCAGCAGCTTGGGACAGGGAAGTTCACCCCTCCACTTT
>TRBJ1-4|TRBV4-3|.|.|16
CASSPNTGPANEKLFF
TGCGCCAGCAGTCCTAATACAGGGCCCGCAAATGAAAAACTGTTTTTT
>TRBJ2-5|TRBV6-5|TRBD2|.|14
CASSTSGGAETQYF
TGTGCCAGCAGTACTAGCGGGGGGGCAGAGACCCAGTACTTC
>TRBJ1-6|TRBV6-1|.|many|14
CASSEYGGLSPLHF
TGTGCCAGCAGTGAATACGGGGGGCTGTCACCCCTCCACTTT
>TRBJ1-2|TRBV19|.|.|15
CASSIVWEGNYGYTF
TGTGCCAGTAGTATAGTTTGGGAAGGTAACTATGGCTACACCTTC
>TRBJ2-3|TRBV7-6|.|.|13
CASSVRPEDTQYF
TGTGCCAGCAGCGTTCGCCCCGAAGATACGCAGTATTTT
>TRBJ2-1|TRBV6-5|.|.|14
CASSSLESYNEQFF
TGTGCCAGCAGTTCACTAGAATCCTACAATGAGCAGTTCTTC
>TRBJ2-6|TRBV27|.|.|16
CASSLYSSSGANVLTF
TGTGCCAGCAGCCTTTACTCGAGCTCTGGGGCCAACGTCCTGACTTTC
>TRBJ1-4|TRBV5-1|TRBD1|.|14
CASSWGQGDEKLFF
TGCGCCAGCAGCTGGGGACAGGGAGATGAAAAACTGTTTTTT